This TCR beta chain was sequenced during a study of CD8+CD57+ T cells in acquired aplastic anemia. CDR3 length: 12 amino acids. The V gene lost 3 bases and the J gene lost 8 bases, with 8 bases spanning the gap. Germline CDR1 is ENHRY and CDR2 is SYGVKD. Both TCR beta VDJ combination and CDR3 sequence profiling were carried out. Genomic DNA was the template for this profiling. TCRdb processed the reads anew with MiXCR; each CDR3 protein has one entry. The sample consists of a few hundred thousand distinct CDR3 sequences, approximately 57% of them appearing once. The rearrangement joins TRBV10-3 to TRBJ2-1; D is perhaps TRBD2 (5 bases). The receptor was isolated from a human donor in good health. Sequencing used sorted CD4+, CD8+, or CD8+CD57+ T cells (not recorded which) from PBMCs. The CDR3 region has the DNA TGTGCCATCAGTGAATACGGGGATGAGCAGTTCTTC. Translating gives CAISEYGDEQFF.